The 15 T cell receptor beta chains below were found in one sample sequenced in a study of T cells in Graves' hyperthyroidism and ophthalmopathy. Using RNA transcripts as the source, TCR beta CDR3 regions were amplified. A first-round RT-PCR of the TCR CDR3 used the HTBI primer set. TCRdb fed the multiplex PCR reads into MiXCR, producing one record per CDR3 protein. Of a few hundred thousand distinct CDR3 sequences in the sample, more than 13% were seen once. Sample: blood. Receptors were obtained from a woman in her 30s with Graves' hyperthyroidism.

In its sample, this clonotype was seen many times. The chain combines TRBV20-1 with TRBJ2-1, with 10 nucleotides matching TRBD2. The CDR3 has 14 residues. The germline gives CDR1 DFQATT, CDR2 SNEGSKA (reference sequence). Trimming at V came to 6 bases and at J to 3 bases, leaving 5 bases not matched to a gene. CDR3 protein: CSATGTSDYNEQFF. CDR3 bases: TGCAGTGCAACCGGGACTAGCGACTACAATGAGCAGTTCTTC.

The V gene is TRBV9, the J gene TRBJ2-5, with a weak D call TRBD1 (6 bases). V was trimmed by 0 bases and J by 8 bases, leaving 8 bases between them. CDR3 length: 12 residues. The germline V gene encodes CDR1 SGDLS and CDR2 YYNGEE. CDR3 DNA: TGTGCCAGCAGCGTAGAGGGACACACCCAGTACTTC. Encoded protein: CASSVEGHTQYF.

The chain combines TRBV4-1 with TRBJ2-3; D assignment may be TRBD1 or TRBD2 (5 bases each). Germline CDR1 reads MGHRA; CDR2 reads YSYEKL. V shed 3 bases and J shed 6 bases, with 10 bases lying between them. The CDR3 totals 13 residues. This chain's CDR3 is CASSQPGADTQYF. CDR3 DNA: TGCGCCAGCAGCCAGCCCGGGGCTGATACGCAGTATTTT.

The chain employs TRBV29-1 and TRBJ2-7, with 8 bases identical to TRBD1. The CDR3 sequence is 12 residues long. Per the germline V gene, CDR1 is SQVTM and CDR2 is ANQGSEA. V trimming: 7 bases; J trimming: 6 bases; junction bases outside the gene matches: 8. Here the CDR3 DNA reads TGCAGCGCCCTCGGACAGGGTGGCGAGCAGTACTTC. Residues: CSALGQGGEQYF.

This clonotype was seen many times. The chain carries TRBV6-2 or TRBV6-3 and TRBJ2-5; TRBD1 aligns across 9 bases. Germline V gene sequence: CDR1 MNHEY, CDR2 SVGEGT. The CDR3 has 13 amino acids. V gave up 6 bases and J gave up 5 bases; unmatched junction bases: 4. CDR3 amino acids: CASRKDRGETQYF. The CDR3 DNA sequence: TGTGCCAGCAGAAAGGACAGGGGTGAGACCCAGTACTTC.

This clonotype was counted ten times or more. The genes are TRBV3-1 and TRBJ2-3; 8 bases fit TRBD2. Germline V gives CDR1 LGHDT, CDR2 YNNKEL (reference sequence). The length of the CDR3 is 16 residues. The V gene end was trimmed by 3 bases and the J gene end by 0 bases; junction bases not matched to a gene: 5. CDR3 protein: CASSHGLAASTDTQYF. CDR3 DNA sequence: TGTGCCAGCAGCCATGGACTAGCAGCTAGCACAGATACGCAGTATTTT.

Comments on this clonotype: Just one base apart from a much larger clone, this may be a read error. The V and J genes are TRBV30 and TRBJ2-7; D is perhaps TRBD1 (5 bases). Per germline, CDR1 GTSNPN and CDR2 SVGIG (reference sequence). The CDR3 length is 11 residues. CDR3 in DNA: TGTGCCTGGAGTGGAAGGGGCGAGCAGCACTTC. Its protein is CAWSGRGEQHF.

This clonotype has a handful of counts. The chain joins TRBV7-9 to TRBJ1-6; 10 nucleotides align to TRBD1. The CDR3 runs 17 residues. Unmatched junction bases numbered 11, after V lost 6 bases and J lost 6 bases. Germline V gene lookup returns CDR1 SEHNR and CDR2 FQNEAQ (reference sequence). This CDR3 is CASSVAGDRGRNSPLHF. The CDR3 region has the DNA TGTGCCAGCAGTGTAGCAGGGGACAGGGGACGTAATTCACCCCTCCACTTT.

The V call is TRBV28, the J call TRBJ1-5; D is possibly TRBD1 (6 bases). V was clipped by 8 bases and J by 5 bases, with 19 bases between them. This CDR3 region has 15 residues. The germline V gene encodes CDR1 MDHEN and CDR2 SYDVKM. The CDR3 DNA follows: TGTGCCAGCGGGGGGGGGGGGGGGGGGCATCAGCCCCAGCATTTT. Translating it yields CASGGGGGGHQPQHF.

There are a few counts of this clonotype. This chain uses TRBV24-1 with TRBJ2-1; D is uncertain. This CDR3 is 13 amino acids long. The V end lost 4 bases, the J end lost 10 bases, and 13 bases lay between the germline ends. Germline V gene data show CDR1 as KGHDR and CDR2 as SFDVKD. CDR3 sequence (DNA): TGTGCCACCAGTGACTCCGATTTTCAGGAGCAGTTCTTC. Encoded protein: CATSDSDFQEQFF.

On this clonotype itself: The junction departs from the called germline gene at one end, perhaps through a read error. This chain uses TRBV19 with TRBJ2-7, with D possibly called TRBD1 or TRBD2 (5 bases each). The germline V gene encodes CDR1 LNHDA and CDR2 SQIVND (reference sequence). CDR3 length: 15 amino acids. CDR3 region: CPSSTTSYGAGEQYF. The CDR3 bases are TGTCCCAGTAGTACCACTTCCTACGGGGCCGGCGAGCAGTACTTC.

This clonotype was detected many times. The CDR3 is CASSFDRYNEKLFF. CDR3 nucleotide sequence: TGTGCCAGCAGCTTCGACAGATATAATGAAAAACTGTTTTTT. The V call is TRBV11-2, the J call TRBJ1-4; TRBD1 is a possible D gene (5 bases). The CDR3 covers 14 residues. CDR1 SGHAT and CDR2 FQNNGV come from the germline V gene. Trimming stripped 3 bases from V and 4 bases from J, with 9 bases between.

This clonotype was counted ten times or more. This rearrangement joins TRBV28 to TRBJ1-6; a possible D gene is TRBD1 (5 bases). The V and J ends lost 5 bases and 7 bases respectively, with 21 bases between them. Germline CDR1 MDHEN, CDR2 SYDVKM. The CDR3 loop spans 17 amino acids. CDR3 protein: CASSPIRGILGNSPLHF. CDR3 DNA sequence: TGTGCCAGCAGTCCCATTCGGGGGATACTAGGGAATTCACCCCTCCACTTT.

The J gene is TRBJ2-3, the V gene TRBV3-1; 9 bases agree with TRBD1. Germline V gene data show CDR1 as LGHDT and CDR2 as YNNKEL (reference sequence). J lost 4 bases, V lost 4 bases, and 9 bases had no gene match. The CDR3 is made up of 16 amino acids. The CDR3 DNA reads TGTGCCAGCAGCCGACCGGGACAGGGTAAACCAGATACGCAGTATTTT. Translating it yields CASSRPGQGKPDTQYF.

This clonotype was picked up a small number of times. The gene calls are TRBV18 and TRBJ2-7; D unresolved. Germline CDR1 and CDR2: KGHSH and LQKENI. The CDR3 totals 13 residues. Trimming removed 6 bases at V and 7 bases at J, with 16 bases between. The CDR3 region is CASSPDTLGEQYF. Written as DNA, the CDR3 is TGTGCCAGCTCGCCCGACACCCTCGGGGAGCAGTACTTC.